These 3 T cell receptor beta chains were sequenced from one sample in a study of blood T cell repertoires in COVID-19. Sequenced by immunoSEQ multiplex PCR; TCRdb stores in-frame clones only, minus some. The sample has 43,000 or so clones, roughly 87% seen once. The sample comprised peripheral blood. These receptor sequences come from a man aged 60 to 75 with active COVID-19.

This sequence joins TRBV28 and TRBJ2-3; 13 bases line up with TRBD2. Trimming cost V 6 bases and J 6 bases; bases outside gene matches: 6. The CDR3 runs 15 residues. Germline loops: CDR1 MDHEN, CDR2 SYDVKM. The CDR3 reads CASSPLAGGPDTQYF. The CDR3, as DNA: TGTGCCAGCAGCCCACTAGCGGGAGGGCCGGATACGCAGTATTTT.

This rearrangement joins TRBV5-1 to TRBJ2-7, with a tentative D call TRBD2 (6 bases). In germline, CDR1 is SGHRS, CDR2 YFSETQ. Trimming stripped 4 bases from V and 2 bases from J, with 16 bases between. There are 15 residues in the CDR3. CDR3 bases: TGCGCCAGCAGCCTCGGACTAAGTACTCCCTACGAGCAGTACTTC. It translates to CASSLGLSTPYEQYF.

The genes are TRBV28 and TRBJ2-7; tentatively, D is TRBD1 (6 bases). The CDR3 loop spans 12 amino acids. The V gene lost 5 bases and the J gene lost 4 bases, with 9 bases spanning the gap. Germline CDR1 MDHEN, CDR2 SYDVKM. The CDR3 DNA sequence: TGTGCCAGCAGTCCGCAGGGGTACGAGCAGTACTTC. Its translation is CASSPQGYEQYF.